A selection of T cell receptor beta chains follows, all from one sample in a study of cytomegalovirus exposure and HLA in healthy donors. TCRdb's table, derived via immunoSEQ multiplex PCR, lists solely in-frame clones and lacks some. The sample includes approximately 140,000 clones, under 85% seen only once; the top ten take more than 1.5%. Specimen: PBMCs. The receptors shown here come from a boy between 10 and 17 years old in good health and CMV-seronegative. Both conserved end residues are part of each CDR3. The D gene is left open where the match is weak. The size entry is marked missing in some rows and otherwise reads once, few, many or a size class.

V	D	size	J	CDR3	DNA
TRBV27	-	-	TRBJ2-2	CASSLVGTNTGELFF	TGTGCCAGCAGTTTAGTCGGGACGAACACCGGGGAGCTGTTTTTT
TRBV19	TRBD1	-	TRBJ2-7	CASSIGTGVFEQYF	TGTGCCAGTAGTATCGGGACAGGGGTTTTCGAGCAGTACTTC
TRBV6-5	TRBD1	-	TRBJ1-2	CASSYSGQGVGYTF	TGTGCCAGCAGTTATTCGGGACAGGGGGTTGGCTACACCTTC
TRBV4-3	TRBD1	-	TRBJ2-7	CASSQDREGADEQYF	TGCGCCAGCAGCCAAGATCGAGAGGGGGCCGACGAGCAGTACTTC
TRBV7-2	-	-	TRBJ2-5	CASSLTVEETQYF	TGTGCCAGCAGCTTAACGGTCGAGGAGACCCAGTACTTC
TRBV29-1	-	-	TRBJ1-2	CSGTGSDGYTF	TGCAGCGGCACAGGGAGTGATGGCTACACCTTC
TRBV18	-	-	TRBJ2-1	CASSPHLGGGEQFF	TGTGCCAGCTCACCACATTTGGGGGGAGGTGAGCAGTTCTTC
TRBV6-5	TRBD2	-	TRBJ2-7	CASSLTSGPYEQYF	TGTGCCAGCAGCCTGACTAGCGGTCCCTACGAGCAGTACTTC
TRBV27	-	-	TRBJ1-6	CGAGRNSPLHF	TGTGGGGCAGGGAGGAATTCACCCCTCCACTTT
TRBV7-3	-	once	TRBJ2-2	CASSATGGRRELFF	TGTGCCAGCAGCGCCACTGGAGGTCGCCGGGAGCTGTTTTTT
TRBV5-1	-	-	TRBJ2-5	CASSFTEQETQYF	TGCGCCAGCAGCTTCACAGAGCAAGAGACCCAGTACTTC
TRBV25-1	TRBD1	-	TRBJ2-7	CASSEGQGVYEQYF	TGTGCCAGCAGTGAAGGACAGGGGGTTTACGAGCAGTACTTC
TRBV27	-	-	TRBJ2-7	CASSLTGEYEQYF	TGTGCCAGCAGTTTAACAGGTGAATACGAGCAGTACTTC
TRBV5-6	-	-	TRBJ1-1	CASARSGEYTEAFF	TGTGCCAGCGCTCGTTCCGGGGAGTACACTGAAGCTTTCTTT
TRBV7-2	-	-	TRBJ2-7	CASSLGRASGEQYF	TGTGCCAGCAGCTTAGGGAGGGCATCGGGCGAGCAGTACTTC
TRBV19	TRBD2	-	TRBJ2-1	CASSSGIPDEQFF	TGTGCCAGTTCTAGCGGGATTCCGGATGAGCAGTTCTTC
TRBV25-1	TRBD1	-	TRBJ2-1	CASNSDRAENEQFF	TGTGCCAGCAATTCAGACAGGGCTGAGAATGAGCAGTTCTTC
TRBV4-3	-	-	TRBJ2-7	CASSQDTRREQYF	TGCGCCAGCAGCCAAGATACTAGGCGGGAGCAGTACTTC
TRBV12-5	-	few	TRBJ1-1	CASGSGGRGNEAFF	TGTGCTAGTGGTTCCGGAGGTAGAGGGAATGAAGCTTTCTTT
TRBV7-8	TRBD2	-	TRBJ2-1	CASSKTSGVYEQFF	TGTGCCAGCAGCAAGACTAGCGGGGTTTATGAGCAGTTCTTC
TRBV19	TRBD2	-	TRBJ2-2	CASSKGSGNRLNTGELFF	TGTGCCAGTAGTAAGGGTAGCGGGAATCGGTTGAACACCGGGGAGCTGTTTTTT
TRBV2	TRBD2	-	TRBJ2-3	CASSEGAGGTDTQYF	TGTGCCAGCAGTGAAGGGGCGGGAGGGACAGATACGCAGTATTTT
TRBV5-4	TRBD2	-	TRBJ2-3	CASSLWLAGGTDTQYF	TGTGCCAGCAGCCTATGGCTAGCGGGGGGCACAGATACGCAGTATTTT
TRBV19	TRBD1	-	TRBJ1-2	CASSHRDRDHGYTF	TGTGCCAGTAGTCACCGGGACAGGGATCATGGCTACACCTTC
TRBV5-1	TRBD1	-	TRBJ1-2	CASSPGQGPYGYPF	TGCGCCAGCAGCCCTGGACAGGGACCCTATGGCTACCCCTTC
TRBV19	-	-	TRBJ2-7	CASQATGRYEQYF	TGTGCCAGCCAAGCGACAGGGAGGTACGAGCAGTACTTC
TRBV30	-	-	TRBJ2-7	CAWRRTGSHEQYF	TGTGCCTGGAGGCGAACAGGGTCCCACGAGCAGTACTTC
TRBV5-4	-	once	TRBJ2-7	CASSSTNYGEQYF	TGTGCCAGCAGCTCAACTAATTACGGCGAGCAGTACTTC
TRBV7-9	-	-	TRBJ1-1	CASSNVRTEAFF	TGTGCCAGCAGCAATGTTCGGACTGAAGCTTTCTTT
TRBV14	TRBD1	-	TRBJ1-2	CASSQNGQGFYYGYTF	TGTGCCAGCAGCCAAAATGGACAGGGGTTTTACTATGGCTACACCTTC
TRBV27	-	few	TRBJ1-5	CASGREYSNQPQHF	TGTGCCAGCGGTCGAGAATATAGCAATCAGCCCCAGCATTTT
TRBV7-9	-	few	TRBJ1-4	CASSLGTGLNEKLFF	TGTGCCAGCAGCTTAGGAACAGGTCTTAATGAAAAACTGTTTTTT
TRBV4-3	-	-	TRBJ1-1	CASSRERLGTEAFF	TGCGCCAGCAGCCGAGAGCGTCTCGGCACTGAAGCTTTCTTT
TRBV2	TRBD1	once	TRBJ2-3	CASSGDSDTQYF	TGTGCCAGCAGCGGGGACAGCGATACGCAGTATTTT
TRBV5-6	-	-	TRBJ2-7	CASSLIGSPYEQYF	TGTGCCAGCAGCTTGATCGGTAGTCCCTACGAGCAGTACTTC
TRBV7-9	-	-	TRBJ1-1	CASSSSQGSRTEAFF	TGTGCCAGCAGCTCCTCACAGGGATCTCGCACTGAAGCTTTCTTT
TRBV2	-	few	TRBJ1-1	CARRQAAWYTEAFF	TGTGCCAGAAGACAGGCGGCATGGTACACTGAAGCTTTCTTT
TRBV11-2	-	-	TRBJ2-2	CASSLGGIDTGELFF	TGTGCCAGCAGCTTAGGAGGGATAGACACCGGGGAGCTGTTTTTT
TRBV18	-	once	TRBJ2-1	CASSERSGLAYNEQFF	TGTGCCAGCTCAGAACGCTCAGGGTTGGCCTACAATGAGCAGTTCTTC
TRBV9	TRBD2	-	TRBJ2-5	CASSRAGGPLETQYF	TGTGCCAGCAGTAGGGCGGGAGGGCCCTTAGAGACCCAGTACTTC
TRBV15	TRBD2	-	TRBJ2-1	CATSRTSGGANEQFF	TGTGCCACCAGCAGGACTAGCGGGGGGGCCAATGAGCAGTTCTTC
TRBV5-1	TRBD2	-	TRBJ2-1	CASSLGLAGVNEQFF	TGCGCCAGCAGCTTGGGATTAGCGGGAGTGAATGAGCAGTTCTTC
TRBV6-6	TRBD1	-	TRBJ1-1	CASRPGQGADTEAFF	TGTGCCAGCAGGCCTGGACAGGGGGCGGACACTGAAGCTTTCTTT
TRBV19	TRBD1	once	TRBJ1-5	CASKGQGNQPQHF	TGTGCCAGTAAAGGACAGGGCAATCAGCCCCAGCATTTT
TRBV15	-	-	TRBJ1-1	CATSRLQEPNTEAFF	TGTGCCACCAGCAGGTTACAGGAGCCCAACACTGAAGCTTTCTTT
TRBV15	-	-	TRBJ1-2	CATSMWRGNYGYTF	TGTGCCACCAGCATGTGGAGGGGAAACTATGGCTACACCTTC
TRBV7-9	-	once	TRBJ1-2	CASSLNGARGYGYTF	TGTGCCAGCAGCTTAAACGGGGCGCGGGGCTATGGCTACACCTTC
TRBV30	-	-	TRBJ1-5	CAWSVRGANQPQHF	TGTGCCTGGAGTGTACGGGGGGCCAATCAGCCCCAGCATTTT